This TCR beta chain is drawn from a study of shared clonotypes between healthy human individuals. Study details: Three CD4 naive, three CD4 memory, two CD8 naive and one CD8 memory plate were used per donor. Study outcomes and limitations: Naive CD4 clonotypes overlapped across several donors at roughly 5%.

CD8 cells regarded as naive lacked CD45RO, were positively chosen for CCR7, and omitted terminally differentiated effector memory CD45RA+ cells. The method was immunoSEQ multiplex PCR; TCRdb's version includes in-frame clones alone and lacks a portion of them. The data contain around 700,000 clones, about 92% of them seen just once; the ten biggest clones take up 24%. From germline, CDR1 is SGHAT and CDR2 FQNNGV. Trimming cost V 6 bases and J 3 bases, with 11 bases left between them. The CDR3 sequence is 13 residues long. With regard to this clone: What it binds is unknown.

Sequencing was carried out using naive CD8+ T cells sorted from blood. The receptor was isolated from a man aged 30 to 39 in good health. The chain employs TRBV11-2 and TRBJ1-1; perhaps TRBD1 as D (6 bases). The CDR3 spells CASRTRGDTEAFF. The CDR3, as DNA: TGTGCCAGCAGGACAAGGGGGGACACTGAAGCTTTCTTT.